This TCR beta chain was found in a study of shared clonotypes between healthy human individuals. Study results and caveats: Sequencing depth was a factor that was expected to affect clonotype sharing among donors.

The CDR3 has 16 residues. Trimming cost V 1 base and J 4 bases, with 13 bases left between them. The germline gives CDR1 SGHNT, CDR2 YENEEA. This clone has only one observation. Its target is unknown. Participating donors were healthy, HIV-negative adults free of recent acute infections or vaccinations. It was into CD45RA+ naive and CD45RA-negative memory subsets that the CD4+ cells were split. TCRdb's table, derived via immunoSEQ multiplex PCR, lists solely in-frame clones and lacks some. The sample lists 2 million to 3 million clones, approximately 94% occurring once. This TCR was recovered from a man aged 18 to 35 in good health. Some clones in this sample may be carry-over from other donors' samples. The source material was naive CD4+ T cells from PBMCs. Indicated subset: CD45RA+ positively selected. The rearrangement links TRBV11-3 to TRBJ2-2; D perhaps matches TRBD2 (6 bases). The CDR3 DNA is TGTGCCAGCAGCTTAGTCCCAGGGAGGAGCACCGGGGAGCTGTTTTTT. Its translation is CASSLVPGRSTGELFF.